A single sample gave rise to the 7 T cell receptor beta chains below, sequenced in a study of blood T cell repertoires in COVID-19. The protocol was immunoSEQ multiplex PCR, while the TCRdb copy is restricted to in-frame clones and leaves out a portion. This sample has about 53,000 clones, with about 80% found just once. The specimen sequenced was peripheral blood. The receptors originated from a human donor in a cohort sampled during active COVID-19.

This chain connects TRBV3-1 (or the pseudogene TRBV3-2) to TRBJ1-3; weak D call: TRBD1 (5 bases). Germline CDR1 and CDR2: LGHDT and YNNKEL (reference sequence). The CDR3 contains 17 residues. Trimming shortened V by 0 bases and J by 0 bases, and 12 bases separated the two germline ends. The CDR3: CASSQDSRVPSGNTIYF. The CDR3 bases are TGTGCCAGCAGCCAAGATTCCAGGGTCCCCTCTGGAAACACCATATATTTT.

CDR3 DNA sequence: TGTGCCAGCAGCACCCGTAACATAGCGGGGGGGCCCATCGGGACCCAGTACTTC. Protein: CASSTRNIAGGPIGTQYF. The rearrangement joins TRBV13 to TRBJ2-5; 11 bases agree with TRBD2. There are 18 residues in the CDR3. Trimming removed 5 bases from V and 7 bases from J; junction bases left unmatched: 18. The germline V gene has CDR1 PRHDT and CDR2 FYEKMQ (reference sequence).

This chain connects TRBV29-1 to TRBJ1-1; TRBD1 might be the D (6 bases). The CDR3 length is 15 residues. The V gene lost 1 base and the J gene lost 6 bases, with 18 bases spanning the gap. Germline V gene sequence: CDR1 SQVTM, CDR2 ANQGSEA. CDR3 sequence (DNA): TGCAGCGTTGAAGTCGGGGGGGCCCGGCGCGCTGAAGCTTTCTTT. Its protein product is CSVEVGGARRAEAFF. The whole variable domain, remainder taken from reference TRBV29-1 and TRBJ1-1, is SAVISQKPSRDICQRGTSLTIQCQVDSQVTMMFWYRQQPGQSLTLIATANQGSEATYESGFVIDKFPISRPNLTFSTLTVSNMSPEDSSIYLCSVEVGGARRAEAFFGQGTRLTVV.

The J gene is TRBJ2-1, the V gene TRBV6-2 or TRBV6-3; 9 nucleotides align to TRBD2. Germline V lookup: CDR1 MNHEY, CDR2 SVGEGT. The CDR3 loop spans 15 amino acids. J was trimmed by 7 bases and V by 4 bases; bases with no gene match: 8. The CDR3 DNA reads TGTGCCAGCAGTTCCGGCGGGGGGGCCCAGAATGAGCAGTTCTTC. This sequence encodes CASSSGGGAQNEQFF.

This clone was recorded only once. The gene calls are TRBV18 and TRBJ1-5; D may be TRBD1 (6 bases). Germline V gene lookup returns CDR1 KGHSH and CDR2 LQKENI. The CDR3 has 14 amino acids. The V and J ends lost 4 bases and 6 bases respectively, with 13 bases between them. The CDR3 nucleotides read TGTGCCAGCTCACTCGGACAGACTCTTCAGCCCCAGCATTTT. Its translation is CASSLGQTLQPQHF. Full variable domain (outside the CDR3, taken from reference TRBV18 and TRBJ1-5): NAGVMQNPRHLVRRRGQEARLRCSPMKGHSHVYWYRQLPEEGLKFMVYLQKENIIDESGMPKERFSAEFPKEGPSILRIQQVVRGDSAAYFCASSLGQTLQPQHFGDGTRLSIL.

The CDR3 DNA follows: TGTGCCAGCAGTTCCTACAGAAGCAATCAGCCCCAGCATTTT. As protein: CASSSYRSNQPQHF. The chain uses TRBV6-5 and TRBJ1-5; D unclear. The ends were cut back, 4 bases at V and 1 base at J, with 8 bases in the middle. Germline CDR1 MNHEY, CDR2 SVGAGI. CDR3 length: 14 residues.

This clone is medium-sized (0.01 to 0.1%) in the sample. V and J are TRBV27 and TRBJ2-1, with TRBD1 identical over 10 bases. CDR3 size: 14 residues. The V and J ends lost 8 bases and 8 bases, in that order; junction bases with no gene match: 9. Germline V gene sequence: CDR1 MNHEY, CDR2 SMNVEV (reference sequence). CDR3 sequence reads: CASGDRGPLDEQFF. CDR3 in DNA: TGTGCCAGCGGTGACAGGGGGCCTTTGGATGAGCAGTTCTTC.